This is a list of T cell receptor beta chains from one sample in a study of T cells in Graves' hyperthyroidism and ophthalmopathy. TCRdb ran MiXCR on the multiplex PCR reads and lists one entry per CDR3 protein. The sample has over 350,000 distinct CDR3 sequences, roughly 18% seen once; the top ten hold 40% to 45%. Source material: blood. The receptors shown here come from a man between 18 and 35 years old with Graves' ophthalmopathy. Each CDR3 is given with its conserved first and last residue. Fields, in order: V gene, clone size, J gene, D gene, CDR3 DNA, CDR3 protein. D genes are given only for firm matches. Size is stated for part of the rows, as once, few or many counts, or as a class when the clone is expanded.

TRBV12-3/TRBV12-4	few	TRBJ2-1	TRBD2	TGTGCCAGCAGTTTGGGCGGGGGGGGGTCCGATGAGCAGTTCTTC	CASSLGGGGSDEQFF
TRBV27	.	TRBJ1-1	.	TGTGCCAGCAGTCTCCAAGCCTGGGTGGGGATGAACACTGAAGCTTTCTTT	CASSLQAWVGMNTEAFF
TRBV5-1	many	TRBJ2-5	.	TGCGCCAGCAGCGTTGACGGGGCCCAAGAGACCCAGTACTTC	CASSVDGAQETQYF
TRBV27	.	TRBJ1-2	.	TGTGCCAGCAGTCCATTGGGGGGGGTTGACTATGGCTACACCTTC	CASSPLGGVDYGYTF
TRBV7-9	many	TRBJ2-5	.	TGTGCCAGCAGCCTAGAGGGGATACAAGAGACCCAGTACTTC	CASSLEGIQETQYF
TRBV5-4	many	TRBJ1-1	TRBD1	TGTGCCAGCAGCCTCCGGGACAGGGCCACTGAAGCTTTCTTT	CASSLRDRATEAFF
TRBV18	many	TRBJ1-4	.	TGTGCCAGCTCACCAGGGGCAGATAATGAAAAACTGTTTTTT	CASSPGADNEKLFF
TRBV6-6	many	TRBJ1-2	TRBD1	TGTGCCAGCAGTTACGGACAGGGGTCTAACTATGGCTACACCTTC	CASSYGQGSNYGYTF
TRBV27	.	TRBJ1-2	.	TGTGCCAGCAGTTTATCAGGGTTTGGTGGCTACACCTTC	CASSLSGFGGYTF
TRBV2	.	TRBJ2-3	.	TGTGCCAGCAGGACTCCCATTAGGGATACGCAGTATTTT	CASRTPIRDTQYF
TRBV11-2	many	TRBJ1-1	.	TGTGCCAGCAGCTTAGAGATAGACACTGAAGCTTTCTTT	CASSLEIDTEAFF
TRBV19	.	TRBJ2-5	.	TGTGCCAGTAGTACAGCATGGGACCCACGGAGGTCGGAGACCCAGTACTTC	CASSTAWDPRRSETQYF
TRBV7-3	few	TRBJ2-1	TRBD2	TGTGCCAGCAGTCAGACTAGCGGGGGGGCCCTTTTTAGCTCCTACAATGAGCAGTTCTTC	CASSQTSGGALFSSYNEQFF
TRBV6-1	few	TRBJ1-5	.	TGTGCCAGCAGTGACTACACGAGATATGAACAGCCCCAGCATTTT	CASSDYTRYEQPQHF
TRBV20-1	many	TRBJ2-3	TRBD2	TGCAGTGCTAGTGCAAGCGGGGGGACCTCATTCACAGATACGCAGTATTTT	CSASASGGTSFTDTQYF
TRBV19	many	TRBJ1-2	.	TGTGCCAGTAAGCCCGATTGGGGGCCCGTCTATGGCTACACCTTC	CASKPDWGPVYGYTF
TRBV9	many	TRBJ2-2	.	TGTGCCAGCAGTGTAGGAACCGGGGAGCTGTTTTTT	CASSVGTGELFF
TRBV24-1	many	TRBJ1-5	.	TGTGCCACCAGTGACACGCAGGGGATCAATCAGCCCCAGCATTTT	CATSDTQGINQPQHF
TRBV3-1	many	TRBJ2-7	.	TGTGCCAGCAGCCAATACTACGAGCAGTACTTC	CASSQYYEQYF
TRBV5-8	many	TRBJ2-7	.	TGTGCCAGCAGCCCCCGGGACACCTTCTACGAGCAGTACTTC	CASSPRDTFYEQYF
TRBV6-4	.	TRBJ2-6	TRBD1	TGTGCCAGCAGCGCTTCCACAGGGGTAGCAGGGGCCAACGTCCTGACTTTC	CASSASTGVAGANVLTF
TRBV7-9	many	TRBJ2-7	.	TGTGCCGGCGAGGACAGCTTCTCCTACGAGCAGTACTTC	CAGEDSFSYEQYF
TRBV7-3	.	TRBJ2-5	TRBD2	TGTGCCAGCAGTTCGACCGGGACTACACTTCAAGAGACCCAGTACTTC	CASSSTGTTLQETQYF
TRBV5-1	many	TRBJ2-7	.	TGCGCCAGCAGCTCCAGAGCGGCCTCCTACGAGCAGTACTTC	CASSSRAASYEQYF
TRBV20-1	many	TRBJ2-7	.	TGCAGTGCTAGAGATCTAGCGCCCCCCTACGAGCAGTACTTC	CSARDLAPPYEQYF
TRBV6-1	many	TRBJ2-5	.	TGTGCCAGCAGTGAAGCGGGGTCTCGTGGGACCCAGTACTTC	CASSEAGSRGTQYF
TRBV4-1	few	TRBJ2-6	.	TGCGCCAGCAGCGCCCCAGGTGGGGCCAACGTCCTGACTTTC	CASSAPGGANVLTF
TRBV20-1	many	TRBJ1-6	TRBD1	TGCAGTGCTAGAGATCAGGGGGTGATGAGTTCACCCCTCCACTTT	CSARDQGVMSSPLHF
TRBV7-2	many	TRBJ2-2	TRBD1	TGTGCCAGCAGCTTAGATACAGGGGGCGCTTTGGACACCGGGGAGCTGTTTTTT	CASSLDTGGALDTGELFF
TRBV24-1	.	TRBJ2-1	.	TGTGCCACCAGCCGGACCCCTCCCTACGATGAGCAGTTCTTC	CATSRTPPYDEQFF
TRBV28	.	TRBJ1-2	.	TGTGCCAGCCTCGGGAGTCCGGGCGGCTACACCTTC	CASLGSPGGYTF
TRBV20-1	few	TRBJ2-3	.	TGCAGTGCTAGAGATTGGGAAAGGGGGACAGATACGCAGTATTTT	CSARDWERGTDTQYF
TRBV7-8	many	TRBJ2-2	.	TGTGCCAGCAGCTTAGGGCTACCGACCGGGGAGCTGTTTTTT	CASSLGLPTGELFF
TRBV7-2	many	TRBJ2-5	.	TGTGCCAGCAGCTTAGCCGGGGGGCACGAGACCCAGTACTTC	CASSLAGGHETQYF
TRBV2	.	TRBJ1-4	.	TGTGCCAGCAGTGGGTCAGGGCATACTAATGAAAAACTGTTTTTT	CASSGSGHTNEKLFF
TRBV20-1	few	TRBJ2-3	TRBD1	TGCAGTGCTAAGGGGGCAGGTACAGATACGCAGTATTTT	CSAKGAGTDTQYF
TRBV7-6	.	TRBJ2-7	TRBD1	TGTGCCAGCAGCTTTGGACAGGGGTCGGAAGAGCAGTACTTC	CASSFGQGSEEQYF
TRBV27	few	TRBJ2-1	.	TGTGCCAGCAGCACCTTGAGGGGTTCCTACAATGAGCGGTTCTTC	CASSTLRGSYNERFF
TRBV10-1	many	TRBJ2-7	.	TGCGCCAGCAACCTAAGGGACCGCGAACACGAGCAGTACTTC	CASNLRDREHEQYF
TRBV12-3/TRBV12-4	few	TRBJ2-6	.	TGTGCCAGCACCCCACCTCGCGGGGCCAACGTCCTGACTTTC	CASTPPRGANVLTF
TRBV10-2	few	TRBJ2-1	TRBD1	TGCGCCAGCAGTGACCCTGGACAGGGCCAACTGTGGGGGCAGTTCTTC	CASSDPGQGQLWGQFF
TRBV12-3/TRBV12-4	many	TRBJ1-1	.	TGTGCCAGCACCGCGGGAACTGAAGCTTTCTTT	CASTAGTEAFF
TRBV18	.	TRBJ2-1	.	TGTGCCAGCTCACCAGGGAGTGCGAATGAGCAGTTCTTC	CASSPGSANEQFF
TRBV7-9	many	TRBJ2-5	TRBD1	TGTGCCAGCAGCTTTTCGGACAGGGAAGAGACCCAGTACTTC	CASSFSDREETQYF
TRBV10-3	few	TRBJ2-1	.	TGTGCCATCAGTGAGTCGACAGACAATGAGCAGTTCTTC	CAISESTDNEQFF
TRBV3-1	many	TRBJ2-1	.	TGTGCCAGCAGCCCTGGGCTTGGTGAGCAGTTCTTC	CASSPGLGEQFF
TRBV3-1	.	TRBJ1-1	TRBD1	TGTGCCAGCAGCCCACTCTCACAGGGGCGTACTGAAGCTTTCTTT	CASSPLSQGRTEAFF
TRBV28	few	TRBJ2-2	.	TGTGCCAGCAGTTTTCCTGACGGCACCGGGGAGCTGTTTTTT	CASSFPDGTGELFF
TRBV4-1	few	TRBJ2-5	.	TGCGCCAGCAGCCAAAGTCTCCAGGTAGAGACCCAGTACTTC	CASSQSLQVETQYF
TRBV12-3/TRBV12-4	many	TRBJ2-2	.	TGTGCCAGCAGTTTATTAGGCACCTACACCGGGGAGCTGTTTTTT	CASSLLGTYTGELFF
TRBV12-3/TRBV12-4	many	TRBJ2-7	.	TGTGCCAGCAGCTTACAGGGTTCGGGCGAGCAGTACTTC	CASSLQGSGEQYF
TRBV6-2/TRBV6-3	.	TRBJ1-6	.	TGTGCCAGCAGTCCCAGGGCTCTTACCCTCGATAATTCACCCCTCCACTTT	CASSPRALTLDNSPLHF
TRBV28	many	TRBJ1-5	.	TGTGCCAGCAGTTTGAGCCGGGGACATCAGCCCCAGCATTTT	CASSLSRGHQPQHF
TRBV6-1	many	TRBJ2-3	.	TGTGCCAGCAGTGAAACTGGGGACACAGATACGCAGTATTTT	CASSETGDTDTQYF
TRBV6-1	many	TRBJ1-1	.	TGTGCCAGCAGTGGACGACCCCTCGATGGTGAAGCTTTCTTT	CASSGRPLDGEAFF
TRBV9	many	TRBJ1-6	.	TGTGCCAGCAGCGTTACAGGGAATTCACCCCTCCACTTT	CASSVTGNSPLHF
TRBV5-1	many	TRBJ1-6	.	TGCGCCAGCGCTGGGGGGATCAATTCACCCCTCCACTTT	CASAGGINSPLHF
TRBV2	.	TRBJ2-7	.	TGTGCCAGCAGTGAAGATTCCCTATACTACGAGCAGTACTTC	CASSEDSLYYEQYF
TRBV3-1	many	TRBJ2-3	.	TGTGCCAGCAGCCAGATCTCCTACACAGATACGCAGTATTTT	CASSQISYTDTQYF
TRBV29-1	few	TRBJ1-6	.	TGCAGCGCTTCCGAGGGGAGCGCATCACCCCTCCACTTT	CSASEGSASPLHF